This TCR beta chain is drawn from a study of cytotoxic CD8 clonotypes in ibrutinib-treated CLL. Study in general: In all, under twelve patients were relapsed/refractory, approximately 15 were treatment-naive and about 18 were IGHV unmutated.

The CDR3 runs 14 residues. Trimming removed 4 bases at V and 0 bases at J, with 10 bases between. Germline V gene data show CDR1 as MNHNS and CDR2 as SASEGT. Genomic DNA in an amount of around 2 micrograms was extracted from cryopreserved PBMCs and used for the preparation of TCR beta libraries. Study-level results: Contraction or stability on treatment was seen for public clonotypes, which were uncommon.

About this clone itself: Its specificity is not known.

With sequencing, the targeted depth ranged from 1 in 200,000 to 1 in 1 million T cells. Profiling relied on immunoSEQ multiplex PCR, and the TCRdb table lists in-frame clones only, not all of them. The sample has 150,000 to 200,000 clones, around nine tenths seen once. Here the sequenced sample was PBMCs, taken at disease progression, from a patient treated with ibrutinib. The chain carries TRBV6-1 and TRBJ2-7; D is uncertain. This clonotype was obtained from a human donor with chronic lymphocytic leukemia. CDR3 sequence reads: CASSGSVASYEQYF. The DNA of the CDR3 is TGTGCCAGCAGTGGGTCCGTAGCCTCCTACGAGCAGTACTTC.